What follows describes a single TCR beta chain. PCR was performed using 60 Vbeta and 13 Jbeta primers. Some clones are missing from TCRdb's copy, which holds only in-frame ones; the method was immunoSEQ multiplex PCR. The data contain 150,000 to 200,000 clones, 62% of them singletons. This specimen belongs to a study of cytomegalovirus exposure and HLA in healthy donors. Looked up from germline, CDR1 is MNHNS and CDR2 is SASEGT. V dropped 4 bases and J dropped 4; count of bases not matched to a gene: 7. The CDR3 contains 15 residues. The receptor was derived from a man aged 35-49 years in good health and CMV-seronegative. Material for sequencing was PBMCs. This chain joins TRBV6-1 and TRBJ2-7; TRBD1 matches at 10 bases. CDR3 nucleotides: TGTGCCAGCAGTGTAGAAGGACAGGGGGATTACGAGCAGTACTTC. Its protein is CASSVEGQGDYEQYF.